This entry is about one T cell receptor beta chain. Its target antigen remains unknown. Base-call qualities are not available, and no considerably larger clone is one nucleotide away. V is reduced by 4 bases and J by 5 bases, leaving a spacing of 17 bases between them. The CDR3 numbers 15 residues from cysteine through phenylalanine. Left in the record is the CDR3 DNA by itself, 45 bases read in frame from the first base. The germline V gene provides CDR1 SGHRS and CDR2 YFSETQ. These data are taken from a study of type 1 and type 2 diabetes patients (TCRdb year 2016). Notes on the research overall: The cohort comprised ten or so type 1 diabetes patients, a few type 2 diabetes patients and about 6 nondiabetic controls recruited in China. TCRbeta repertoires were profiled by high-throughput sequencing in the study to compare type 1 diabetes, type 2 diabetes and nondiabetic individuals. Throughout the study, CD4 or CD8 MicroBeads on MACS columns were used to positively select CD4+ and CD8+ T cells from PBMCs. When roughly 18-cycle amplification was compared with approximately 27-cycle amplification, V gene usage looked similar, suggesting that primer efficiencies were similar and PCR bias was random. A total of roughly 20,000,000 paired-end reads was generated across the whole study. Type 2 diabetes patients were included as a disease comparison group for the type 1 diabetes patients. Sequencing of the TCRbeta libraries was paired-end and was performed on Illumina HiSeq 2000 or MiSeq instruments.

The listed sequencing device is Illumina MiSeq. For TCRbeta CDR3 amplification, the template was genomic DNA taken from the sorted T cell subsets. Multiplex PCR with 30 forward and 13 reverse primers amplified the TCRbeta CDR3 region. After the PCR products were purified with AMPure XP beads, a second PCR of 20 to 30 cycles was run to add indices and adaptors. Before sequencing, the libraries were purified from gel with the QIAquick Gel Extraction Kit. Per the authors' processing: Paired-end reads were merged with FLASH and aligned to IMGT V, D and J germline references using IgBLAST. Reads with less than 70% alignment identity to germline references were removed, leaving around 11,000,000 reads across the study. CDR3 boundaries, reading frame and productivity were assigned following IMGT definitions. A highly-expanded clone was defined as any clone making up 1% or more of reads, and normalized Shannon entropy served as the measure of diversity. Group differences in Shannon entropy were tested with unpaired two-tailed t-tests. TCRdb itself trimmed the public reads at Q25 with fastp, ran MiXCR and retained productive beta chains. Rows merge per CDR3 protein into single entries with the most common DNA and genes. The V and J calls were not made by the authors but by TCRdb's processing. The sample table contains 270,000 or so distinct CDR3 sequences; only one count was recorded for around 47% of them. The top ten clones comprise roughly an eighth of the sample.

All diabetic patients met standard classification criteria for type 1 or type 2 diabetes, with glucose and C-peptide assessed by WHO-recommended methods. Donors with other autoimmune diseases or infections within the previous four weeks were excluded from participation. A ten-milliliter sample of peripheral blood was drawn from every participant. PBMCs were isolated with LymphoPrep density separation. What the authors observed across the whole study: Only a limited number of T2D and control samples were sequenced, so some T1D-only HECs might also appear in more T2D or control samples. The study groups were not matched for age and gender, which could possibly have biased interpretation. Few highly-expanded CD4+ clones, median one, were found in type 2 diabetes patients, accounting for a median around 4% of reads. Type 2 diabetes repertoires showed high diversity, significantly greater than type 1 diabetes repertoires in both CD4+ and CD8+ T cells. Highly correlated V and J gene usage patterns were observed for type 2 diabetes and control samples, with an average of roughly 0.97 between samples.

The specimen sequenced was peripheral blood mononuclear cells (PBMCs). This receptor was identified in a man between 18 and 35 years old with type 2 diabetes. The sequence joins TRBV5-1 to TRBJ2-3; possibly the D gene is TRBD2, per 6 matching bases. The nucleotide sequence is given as TGCGCCAGCAGCCGACTAGACTACATAAAAGATACGCAGTATTTT. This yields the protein CASSRLDYIKDTQYF.